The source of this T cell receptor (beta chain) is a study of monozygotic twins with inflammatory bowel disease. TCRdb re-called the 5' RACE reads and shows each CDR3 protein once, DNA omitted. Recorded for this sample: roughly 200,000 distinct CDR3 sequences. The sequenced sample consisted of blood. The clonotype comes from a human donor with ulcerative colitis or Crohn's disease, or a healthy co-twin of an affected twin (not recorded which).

The CDR3 loop reads CASSYQTGGVMSPLHF. The V call is TRBV6-5, the J call TRBJ1-6; the D call of TRBD1 rests on TCRdb alone, since no DNA is present to check it. Germline CDR1 and CDR2: MNHEY and SVGAGI. The CDR3 length is 16 residues.